This T cell receptor beta chain was identified during a study of CD8 T cells in ankylosing spondylitis. General observations from the study: A TCR beta motif of eight or nine highly homologous variants seemed to mark ankylosing spondylitis blood. Reported data indicate significant enrichment of disease-linked clones within matched ankylosing spondylitis synovial fluid.

The CDR3 length is 12 residues. Germline V gene data show CDR1 as SEHNR and CDR2 as FQNEAQ (reference sequence). The ends were cut back, 5 bases at V and 5 bases at J, with 9 bases in the middle. As concerns this clonotype: As yet, its antigen is unknown.

Making the TCR beta libraries involved quantitative 5'-RACE with molecular barcodes. MiXCR was run by TCRdb on the 5' RACE reads, yielding one entry per CDR3 protein. Counted here are 350,000 to 450,000 distinct CDR3 sequences, roughly 20% occurring once; the ten biggest clones make up around 14%. The clonotype comes from a male donor with ankylosing spondylitis or in good health (not recorded which). The sequenced material came from blood, either unsorted or a sorted T cell fraction (not recorded which). The chain combines TRBV7-9 with TRBJ2-5; D call uncertain. The CDR3 DNA reads TGTGCCAGCAGCAACCAAGGGGAGACCCAGTACTTC. Its protein is CASSNQGETQYF.